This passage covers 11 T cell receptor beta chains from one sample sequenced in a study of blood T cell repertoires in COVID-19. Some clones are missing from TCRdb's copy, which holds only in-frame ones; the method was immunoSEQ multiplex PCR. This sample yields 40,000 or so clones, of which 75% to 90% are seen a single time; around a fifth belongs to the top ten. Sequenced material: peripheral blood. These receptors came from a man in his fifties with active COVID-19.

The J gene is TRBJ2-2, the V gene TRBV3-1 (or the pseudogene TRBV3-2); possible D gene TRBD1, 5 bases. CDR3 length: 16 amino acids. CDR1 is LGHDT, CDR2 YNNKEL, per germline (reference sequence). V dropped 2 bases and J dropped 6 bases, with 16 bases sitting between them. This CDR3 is CASSQQGVVLAGELFF. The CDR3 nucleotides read TGTGCCAGCAGCCAACAGGGTGTGGTGTTGGCCGGGGAGCTGTTTTTT.

The CDR3 loop reads CASSKVRGTVSYNEQFF. CDR3 coding DNA: TGTGCCAGCAGCAAAGTTCGCGGGACGGTCTCCTACAATGAGCAGTTCTTC. The chain carries TRBV21-1 and TRBJ2-1; the table's TRBD2 call for D was not verified on the DNA. TRBV21-1 is designated a pseudogene. This CDR3 contains 17 residues.

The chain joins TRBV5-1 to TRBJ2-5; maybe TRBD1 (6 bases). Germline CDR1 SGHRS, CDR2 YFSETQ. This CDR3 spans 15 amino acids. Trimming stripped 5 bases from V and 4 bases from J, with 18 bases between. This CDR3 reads CASRTAQGGGETQYF. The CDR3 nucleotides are TGCGCCAGCAGGACCGCACAGGGTGGGGGAGAGACCCAGTACTTC.

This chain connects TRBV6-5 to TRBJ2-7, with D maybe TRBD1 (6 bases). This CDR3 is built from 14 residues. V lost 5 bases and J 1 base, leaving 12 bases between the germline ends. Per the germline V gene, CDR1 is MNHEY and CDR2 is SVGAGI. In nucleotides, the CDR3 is TGTGCCAGCAGTCCAGGACAGCTTTCCTACGAGCAGTACTTC. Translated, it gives CASSPGQLSYEQYF.

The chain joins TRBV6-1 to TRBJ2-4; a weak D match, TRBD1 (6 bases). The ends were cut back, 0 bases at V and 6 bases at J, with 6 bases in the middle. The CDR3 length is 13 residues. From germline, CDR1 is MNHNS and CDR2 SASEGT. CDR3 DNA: TGTGCCAGCAGTGAAGCCAGGGGAAACATTCAGTACTTC. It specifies CASSEARGNIQYF.

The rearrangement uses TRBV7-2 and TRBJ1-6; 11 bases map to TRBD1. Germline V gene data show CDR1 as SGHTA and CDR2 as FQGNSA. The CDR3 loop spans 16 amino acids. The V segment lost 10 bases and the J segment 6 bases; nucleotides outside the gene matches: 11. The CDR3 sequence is CATVDSGTGGNSPLHF. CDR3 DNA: TGTGCCACAGTTGACTCCGGGACAGGGGGTAATTCACCCCTCCACTTT.

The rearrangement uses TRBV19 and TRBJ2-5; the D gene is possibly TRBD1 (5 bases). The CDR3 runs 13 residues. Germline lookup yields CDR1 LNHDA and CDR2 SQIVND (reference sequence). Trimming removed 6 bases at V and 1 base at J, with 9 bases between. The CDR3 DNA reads TGTGCCAGTAGACAGGATCCCCAAGAGACCCAGTACTTC. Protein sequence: CASRQDPQETQYF.

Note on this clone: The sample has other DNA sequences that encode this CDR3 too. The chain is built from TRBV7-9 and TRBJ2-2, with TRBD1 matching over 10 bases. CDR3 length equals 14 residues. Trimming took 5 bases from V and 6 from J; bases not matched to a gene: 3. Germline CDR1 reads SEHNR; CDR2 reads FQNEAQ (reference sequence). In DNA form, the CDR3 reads TGTGCCAGCAGCCGGGACAGGGGATCCGGGGAGCTGTTTTTT. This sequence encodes CASSRDRGSGELFF. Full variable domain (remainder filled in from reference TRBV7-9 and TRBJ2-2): DTGVSQNPRHKITKRGQNVTFRCDPISEHNRLYWYRQTLGQGPEFLTYFQNEAQLEKSRLLSDRFSAERPKGSFSTLEIQRTEQGDSAMYLCASSRDRGSGELFFGEGSRLTVL.

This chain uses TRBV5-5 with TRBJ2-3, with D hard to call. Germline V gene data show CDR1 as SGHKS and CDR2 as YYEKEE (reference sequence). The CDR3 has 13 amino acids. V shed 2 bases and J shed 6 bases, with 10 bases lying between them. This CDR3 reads CASSLDSPDTQYF. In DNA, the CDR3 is TGTGCCAGCAGCTTAGACTCCCCGGATACGCAGTATTTT.

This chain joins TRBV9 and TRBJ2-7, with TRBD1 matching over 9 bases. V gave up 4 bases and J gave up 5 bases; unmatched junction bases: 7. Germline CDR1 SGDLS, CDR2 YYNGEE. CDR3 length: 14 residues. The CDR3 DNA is TGTGCCAGCAGCCGACAGGGGGATCGAGACGAGCAGTACTTC. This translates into CASSRQGDRDEQYF.

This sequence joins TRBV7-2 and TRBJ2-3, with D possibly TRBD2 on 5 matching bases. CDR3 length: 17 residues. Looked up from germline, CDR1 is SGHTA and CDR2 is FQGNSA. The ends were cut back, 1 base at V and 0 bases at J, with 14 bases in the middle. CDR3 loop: CASSLGSSVPSTDTQYF. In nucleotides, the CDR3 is TGTGCCAGCAGCTTAGGGAGTAGCGTACCTAGCACAGATACGCAGTATTTT.